A single sample gave rise to the 19 T cell receptor beta chains below, sequenced in a study of shared clonotypes between healthy human individuals (dated by TCRdb to between 2020 and 2021). The library came from the immunoSEQ multiplex PCR assay. TCRdb provides this immuneACCESS table in a form limited to in-frame rearrangements. Some clones are lacking; in checked studies, under half of them reflect an unresolved V gene, and why the rest are absent is not known. The sample table shows more than 850,000 clones, and around 78% are seen once. The ten largest clonotypes hold about 0.52% of the sample. Input material: memory CD4+ T cells from PBMCs. In the paper's terms, the cell subset or site label means: CD45RA-negative fraction. The receptors were gathered from a young man in good health. Some clones in this sample may be carry-over from other donors' samples.

V usage is TRBV19 and J usage is TRBJ2-7; 7 bases are shared with TRBD1. J gave up 2 bases and V 8 bases, and 6 bases lay outside the gene matches. This CDR3 comprises 13 residues. Germline V CDR1 and CDR2: LNHDA, SQIVND (reference sequence). The CDR3 DNA reads TGTGCCAGTCAAAGACAGGGTACCTACGAGCAGTACTTC. Its translation is CASQRQGTYEQYF.

In this sample, this clone turned up a few times. The chain links TRBV5-4 to TRBJ1-2, with unresolved D. Looked up from germline, CDR1 is SGHNT and CDR2 is YYREEE (reference sequence). This CDR3 region has 14 residues. Trimming took off 4 bases at V and 0 bases at J, with 10 bases between the two ends. This CDR3 is CASSPEAANYGYTF. DNA for the CDR3: TGTGCCAGCAGCCCGGAGGCGGCTAACTATGGCTACACCTTC.

This clone was seen a few times. V gene TRBV6-5 combines with J gene TRBJ1-2; D is unclear. This CDR3 spans 13 amino acids. From germline, CDR1 is MNHEY and CDR2 SVGAGI. The V and J ends lost 9 bases and 0 bases respectively, with 11 bases between them. CDR3 sequence: CASRAVANYGYTF. DNA for the CDR3: TGTGCCAGTAGAGCGGTCGCTAACTATGGCTACACCTTC.

This sequence joins TRBV4-1 and TRBJ1-2; 7 bases map to TRBD1. This CDR3 comprises 14 residues. Germline V CDR1 and CDR2: MGHRA, YSYEKL. Germline trimming cut 3 bases from V and 4 bases from J; bases unmatched to any gene: 5. The CDR3 spells CASSQSRGLYGYTF. CDR3 sequence (DNA): TGCGCCAGCAGCCAGTCAAGGGGGCTCTATGGCTACACCTTC.

Details on this clone: The same CDR3 also results from other DNA sequences found in this sample. This chain connects TRBV2 to TRBJ1-2; possibly TRBD1 for D (5 bases). The CDR3 runs to 12 residues. Germline V gene sequence: CDR1 SNHLY, CDR2 FYNNEI. V lost 3 bases to trimming and J lost 4 bases, with 6 bases between them. The CDR3 bases are TGTGCCAGCAGTGAGGGGCTCTATGGCTACACCTTC. Translation: CASSEGLYGYTF.

The chain carries TRBV7-2 and TRBJ2-7, with TRBD1 matching over 10 bases. Unmatched junction bases numbered 6, after V lost 2 bases and J lost 5 bases. The germline CDR1 and CDR2 sequences are SGHTA and FQGNSA. The CDR3 spans 15 residues. DNA for the CDR3: TGTGCCAGCAGCTTATTAGGGGGGACAGGGGACGAGCAGTACTTC. Translating gives CASSLLGGTGDEQYF.

In its sample, this clone was seen many times. This chain uses TRBV7-8 with TRBJ1-5, with D hard to call. The ends were cut back, 11 bases at V and 3 bases at J, with 5 bases in the middle. This CDR3 region has 10 residues. CDR1 and CDR2 (germline): SGHVS, FQNEAQ. The CDR3 nucleotides are TGTGCCGGACCCAATCAGCCCCAGCATTTT. Its protein is CAGPNQPQHF.

The chain links TRBV14 to TRBJ1-2; D not resolved. Germline lookup yields CDR1 SGHDN and CDR2 FVKESK. V was pared by 3 bases and J by 4 bases, with 9 bases between. CDR3 size: 13 residues. The CDR3 is CASSQGVGYGYTF. In nucleotides, the CDR3 is TGTGCCAGCAGCCAGGGAGTTGGCTATGGCTACACCTTC. Full variable domain (outside the CDR3, taken from reference TRBV14 and TRBJ1-2): EAGVTQFPSHSVIEKGQTVTLRCDPISGHDNLYWYRRVMGKEIKFLLHFVKESKQDESGMPNNRFLAERTGGTYSTLKVQPAELEDSGVYFCASSQGVGYGYTFGSGTRLTVV.

The V call is TRBV27, the J call TRBJ2-6, with D possibly called TRBD1 or TRBD2 (7 bases each). The ends were cut back, 3 bases at V and 0 bases at J, with 21 bases in the middle. Germline CDR1 MNHEY, CDR2 SMNVEV (reference sequence). CDR3 length: 20 residues. CDR3 region: CASSFWGGGTAVSGANVLTF. For the CDR3, the DNA is TGTGCCAGCAGTTTTTGGGGAGGGGGGACAGCGGTCTCTGGGGCCAACGTCCTGACTTTC.

This sequence joins TRBV7-2 and TRBJ2-7, with TRBD2 identical over 14 bases. Germline CDR1 and CDR2: SGHTA and FQGNSA. V shed 5 bases, J shed 5 bases, and the junction held 5 bases outside the gene matches. The CDR3 length is 15 residues. The CDR3 loop is CASSLGLAGVDEQYF. DNA of the CDR3: TGTGCCAGCAGCCTGGGACTAGCGGGAGTGGACGAGCAGTACTTC.

This clone has just a few counts. This chain joins TRBV5-1 and TRBJ2-5; a weak D match, TRBD2 (5 bases). The V end lost 7 bases, the J end lost 2 bases, and 15 bases lay between the germline ends. The CDR3 totals 14 residues. Germline-derived CDR1 and CDR2 are SGHRS and YFSETQ. CDR3 sequence reads: CASGQGLAQETQYF. CDR3 DNA: TGCGCCAGCGGTCAAGGACTGGCACAAGAGACCCAGTACTTC.

This clone was counted a single time. Written as DNA, the CDR3 is TGTGCCAGCAGTTTAAACAGGGGATCCCAGTACTTC. This translates into CASSLNRGSQYF. This chain connects TRBV28 to TRBJ2-5, with TRBD1 matching over 7 bases. After removal of 2 bases from V and 9 bases from J, the junction contained 3 bases not matched to a gene. Germline V lookup: CDR1 MDHEN, CDR2 SYDVKM. The CDR3 runs to 12 residues.

This clone was detected only a few times. Other DNA variants within this sample encode the same CDR3. The chain employs TRBV19 and TRBJ1-1; no clear D. Germline V lookup: CDR1 LNHDA, CDR2 SQIVND (reference sequence). Trimming took 5 bases from V and 1 from J, leaving 8 bases between them. CDR3 length equals 13 residues. The CDR3 loop is CASSGRGNTEAFF. The CDR3 region has the DNA TGTGCCAGTAGTGGTCGAGGGAACACTGAAGCTTTCTTT.

This rearrangement joins TRBV18 to TRBJ2-3, with no clear D. Germline lookup yields CDR1 KGHSH and CDR2 LQKENI. This CDR3 has 14 amino acids. Trimming stripped 0 bases from V and 4 bases from J, with 8 bases between. The DNA of the CDR3 is TGTGCCAGCTCACCACCGGTTAGTCCAGATACGCAGTATTTT. Translating it yields CASSPPVSPDTQYF.

DNA for the CDR3: TGTGCCAGCAGTACTGAGGGGGCCTACGAGCAGTACTTC. This encodes CASSTEGAYEQYF. The J gene is TRBJ2-7, the V gene TRBV2; D might be TRBD1 (6 bases). Trimming removed 5 bases at V and 2 bases at J, with 10 bases between. This CDR3 has 13 residues. CDR1 is SNHLY and CDR2 is FYNNEI in the germline V gene.

V and J are TRBV6-6 and TRBJ1-3; perhaps TRBD1 as D (5 bases). V lost 4 bases and J 4 bases, leaving 11 bases between the germline ends. CDR1 is MNHNY and CDR2 is SVGAGI in the germline V gene (reference sequence). The CDR3 runs to 14 residues. CDR3 bases: TGTGCCAGCAGTTTAGGCAGGGTAGGAAACACCATATATTTT. Translating gives CASSLGRVGNTIYF.

This chain links TRBV28 with TRBJ1-3; D unclear. Germline CDR1 and CDR2: MDHEN and SYDVKM. V lost 4 bases, J lost 0 bases, and 13 bases lay in between. The CDR3 has 16 residues. The CDR3 spells CASSSGEVFSGNTIYF. CDR3 nucleotide sequence: TGTGCCAGCAGTTCGGGAGAAGTTTTCTCTGGAAACACCATATATTTT.

This clone was counted between two and nine times. This specimen includes other DNA sequences encoding the same CDR3. J is TRBJ2-3 and V is TRBV2; no clear D. Per the germline V gene, CDR1 is SNHLY and CDR2 is FYNNEI. This CDR3 is built from 12 residues. The V end was cut by 6 bases, the J end by 0 bases, with 4 bases between. CDR3 protein: CASRRSTDTQYF. The CDR3 bases are TGTGCCAGCAGGCGGAGCACAGATACGCAGTATTTT.

This clone was found a few times. This chain joins TRBV6-5 and TRBJ1-2; 7 nucleotides align to TRBD1. This CDR3 region has 13 residues. Unmatched junction bases numbered 2, after V lost 5 bases and J lost 2 bases. The germline CDR1 and CDR2 sequences are MNHEY and SVGAGI. For the CDR3, the DNA is TGTGCCAGCAGTCCGGACAGGAACTATGGCTACACCTTC. As protein: CASSPDRNYGYTF.